One sample yielded the 27 T cell receptor beta chains listed below, sequenced in a study of blood T cells in healthy people across ages. Using a J-beta primer mix together with a sample-barcoded 5' primer, a second PCR was run for roughly 6 to 12 cycles. TCRdb reanalysed the 5' RACE reads using MiXCR and keeps one entry per CDR3 protein. The sample lists fewer than 900,000 distinct CDR3 sequences, 43% seen once, with roughly 19% in the top ten. The sample taken for sequencing was blood. Receptor source: a woman aged 55-70 years in good health.

Only a few counts were recorded for this clonotype. CDR3 DNA sequence: TGCAGCGTGTGGACAGGGAGGACCTACGAGCAGTACTTC. Its protein product is CSVWTGRTYEQYF. The chain uses TRBV29-1 and TRBJ2-7, with TRBD1 matching over 8 bases. V dropped 6 bases and J dropped 2; count of bases not matched to a gene: 6. The germline V gene encodes CDR1 SQVTM and CDR2 ANQGSEA. The length of the CDR3 is 13 residues.

The chain uses TRBV6-1 and TRBJ2-1; weak D call: TRBD2 (6 bases). Trimming shortened V by 7 bases and J by 3 bases, and 10 bases separated the two germline ends. Germline V lookup: CDR1 MNHNS, CDR2 SASEGT. This CDR3 contains 13 residues. The CDR3: CASMGLHYNEQFF. CDR3 nucleotide sequence: TGTGCCAGCATGGGACTCCACTACAATGAGCAGTTCTTC.

This clonotype came up a few times. CDR3 amino acids: CASSFPASETQYF. The CDR3 nucleotides read TGTGCCAGCAGTTTCCCGGCTAGTGAGACCCAGTACTTC. The chain recombines TRBV12-3 or TRBV12-4 with TRBJ2-5; D is ambiguous. This CDR3 is 13 amino acids long. V was shortened by 3 bases and J by 5 bases, with 10 bases between the two germline ends.

The V call is TRBV6-2 or TRBV6-3, the J call TRBJ2-2; TRBD1 might be the D (5 bases). The CDR3 is 13 residues long. V shed 5 bases and J shed 6 bases, with 10 bases lying between them. Germline CDR1 reads MNHEY; CDR2 reads SVGEGT. The CDR3 DNA reads TGTGCCAGCAGTCGTGGGGCTGCCGGGGAGCTGTTTTTT. Protein sequence: CASSRGAAGELFF.

In regard to this clonotype: This may stem from a read error, because a much larger clone lies one nucleotide away. The genes are TRBV12-3 or TRBV12-4 and TRBJ2-5; 8 bases are a match to TRBD2. This CDR3 spans 17 amino acids. Trimming at V came to 6 bases and at J to 7 bases, leaving 19 bases not matched to a gene. CDR3 nucleotide sequence: TGTGCCAGCAGGGCTTGGGGTCTAGCGGGTGAGGAAGGGACCCAGTACTTC. Translation gives CASRAWGLAGEEGTQYF.

This clonotype showed up just once. With a much larger clone just one base away, this may be a read error. The chain links TRBV4-3 to TRBJ2-4; TRBD2 matches at 11 bases. Germline V lookup: CDR1 LGHNA, CDR2 YSLEER. The trim removed 2 bases at V and 13 bases at J, leaving 13 bases unmatched. This CDR3 contains 16 residues. CDR3 DNA sequence: TGCGCCAGCAGCCAACAGACTAGCGGGACCTACAATGAGCAGTACTTC. Its translation is CASSQQTSGTYNEQYF.

The chain carries TRBV20-1 and TRBJ1-2; 10 bases match TRBD1. The CDR3 totals 13 residues. Germline V gives CDR1 DFQATT, CDR2 SNEGSKA (reference sequence). V shed 5 bases and J 7 bases; nucleotides not matched to a gene: 7. The CDR3 sequence: CSAGQGDPFGYTF. CDR3 DNA sequence: TGCAGTGCTGGACAGGGGGACCCCTTTGGCTACACCTTC.

The chain links TRBV10-3 to TRBJ2-2; D remains ambiguous. The CDR3 extends over 12 amino acids. Trimming removed 2 bases from V and 7 bases from J, with 5 bases in between. Per the germline V gene, CDR1 is ENHRY and CDR2 is SYGVKD. The CDR3 DNA is TGTGCCATCAGTGAGGTTCACGGGGAGCTGTTTTTT. This sequence encodes CAISEVHGELFF.

This clonotype was seen more than once but under ten times. DNA for the CDR3: TGTGCCAGCAGCCACGGCGCGGGAGGTTTGTCGGAGACCCAGTACTTC. Protein: CASSHGAGGLSETQYF. The chain employs TRBV7-2 and TRBJ2-5; 8 bases line up with TRBD2. CDR1 and CDR2 (germline): SGHTA, FQGNSA. This CDR3 region has 16 residues. Trimming took 5 bases from V and 5 from J; bases not matched to a gene: 13.

The J gene is TRBJ2-2, the V gene TRBV20-1; D gene uncertain. V lost 1 base to trimming and J lost 4 bases, with 7 bases between them. Germline V lookup: CDR1 DFQATT, CDR2 SNEGSKA (reference sequence). This CDR3 has 13 residues. The CDR3 sequence is CSARGGPTGELFF. CDR3 nucleotides: TGCAGTGCTAGAGGCGGACCCACCGGGGAGCTGTTTTTT.

This chain connects TRBV15 to TRBJ2-5; 7 bases line up with TRBD2. J was trimmed by 3 bases and V by 2 bases; bases with no gene match: 0. This CDR3 has 13 amino acids. CDR1 is LNHNV and CDR2 is YYDKDF in the germline V gene (reference sequence). The CDR3 coding sequence is TGTGCCACCAGCAGACTAGCGGAAGAGACCCAGTACTTC. This gives the protein CATSRLAEETQYF.

This clonotype was counted many times. This rearrangement joins TRBV7-2 to TRBJ2-7; D might be TRBD2 (6 bases). Per germline, CDR1 SGHTA and CDR2 FQGNSA. Trimming pared 4 bases from V and 0 bases from J, leaving 13 bases between. The CDR3 totals 15 residues. The CDR3, as DNA: TGTGCCAGCAGCTACGGGACTTCTAGCTCCTACGAGCAGTACTTC. It yields the protein CASSYGTSSSYEQYF.

V gene TRBV9 combines with J gene TRBJ2-4, with no clear D. The J call may be in error: the DNA end matches TRBJ2-7 better. The CDR3 length is 14 residues. CDR1 is SGDLS, CDR2 YYNGEE, per germline. This CDR3 reads CASSPDQYLYEQYF. Here the CDR3 DNA reads TGTGCCAGCAGCCCAGACCAGTACCTTTACGAGCAGTACTTC.

This clonotype was picked up one time. Mismatch with germline at one junction end may stem from a read error. The chain recombines TRBV5-5 with TRBJ2-5, with D perhaps given as TRBD1 or TRBD2 (5 bases each). The CDR3 extends over 15 amino acids. Germline V CDR1 and CDR2: SGHKS, YYEKEE (reference sequence). CDR3 sequence: CASSLAGGPQGTQYF. For the CDR3, the DNA is TGTGCCAGCAGCTTGGCTGGGGGTCCGCAAGGGACCCAGTACTTC.

The chain uses TRBV28 and TRBJ1-4, with 9 bases fitting TRBD1. CDR1 is MDHEN and CDR2 is SYDVKM in the germline V gene. This CDR3 has 15 residues. V dropped 6 bases and J dropped 7; count of bases not matched to a gene: 9. The CDR3 bases are TGTGCCAGCAGCCTCGGGGGGACAGGGACTGAAAAACTGTTTTTT. The encoded protein is CASSLGGTGTEKLFF.

The chain joins TRBV9 to TRBJ2-1; either TRBD1 or TRBD2 may fit D (5 bases each). The germline V and J ends were trimmed by 0 bases and 4 bases, with 11 bases remaining between them. The germline V gene encodes CDR1 SGDLS and CDR2 YYNGEE. The CDR3 sequence is 15 residues long. CDR3 nucleotides: TGTGCCAGCAGCGTAGTGGGGACGGAATACAATGAGCAGTTCTTC. Translation gives CASSVVGTEYNEQFF.

About this clonotype: This clone may be a read error of a much larger clone one base away. The J gene is TRBJ1-1, the V gene TRBV7-9; D gene ambiguous. Germline values: CDR1 SEHNR, CDR2 FQNEAQ (reference sequence). The CDR3 runs to 13 residues. CDR3 DNA: TGTGCCAGCAGCTTAATGGGAGACACTGTAGCTTTCTTT. Its translation is CASSLMGDTVAFF.

The J gene is TRBJ2-1, the V gene TRBV20-1; the match to TRBD1 covers 9 bases. The length of the CDR3 is 13 residues. The junction had 7 bases not matched to a gene; V was cut back by 6 bases and J by 7 bases. CDR1 and CDR2 from the germline V gene are DFQATT and SNEGSKA (reference sequence). CDR3 amino acids: CSAPRTGENEQFF. As DNA, the CDR3 is TGCAGTGCCCCCAGGACAGGGGAGAATGAGCAGTTCTTC.

This clonotype was seen a single time. J is TRBJ2-2 and V is TRBV24-1; 7 nucleotides align to TRBD2. There are 17 residues in the CDR3. CDR1 and CDR2 (germline): KGHDR, SFDVKD. V shed 8 bases and J 8 bases; nucleotides not matched to a gene: 19. The CDR3 spells CATTHLPGTKIVGELFF. The CDR3 coding sequence is TGTGCCACCACCCACCTACCCGGGACTAAGATAGTAGGGGAGCTGTTTTTT.

The chain links TRBV7-9 to TRBJ2-7; D is undetermined. The CDR3 extends over 14 amino acids. V lost 1 base and J lost 8, with 15 bases in between. CDR1 SEHNR and CDR2 FQNEAQ come from the germline V gene (reference sequence). CDR3 DNA: TGTGCCAGCAGCTTAGGGGCCGGACGCAGCCAGCAGTACTTC. This codes for CASSLGAGRSQQYF.

This clonotype has at least ten counts. V gene TRBV4-2 combines with J gene TRBJ2-7, with TRBD2 identical over 9 bases. This CDR3 contains 17 residues. The J segment lost 2 bases and the V segment lost 1 base, leaving 9 bases of the junction unmatched. CDR1 and CDR2 (germline): LGHNA, YNFKEQ. This CDR3 reads CASSQGLAGKGTYEQYF. As DNA, the CDR3 is TGTGCCAGCAGCCAAGGGCTAGCGGGAAAAGGCACCTACGAGCAGTACTTC.

This clonotype has just a few counts. This could be a read error, since a much larger clone is one nucleotide away. The chain recombines TRBV2 with TRBJ2-1; D is uncertain. The CDR3 has 11 residues. CDR1 SNHLY and CDR2 FYNNEI come from the germline V gene. V shed 8 bases and J shed 4 bases, with 6 bases lying between them. The CDR3 DNA follows: TGTGCCAGCGGCCCTTACAATGAGCAGTTCTTC. It translates to CASGPYNEQFF.

The chain has TRBV7-8 and TRBJ2-5, with D possibly matching TRBD1 (5 bases). Near its end, the DNA agrees better with TRBJ2-1, so the J call may be wrong. The CDR3 is 16 amino acids. The germline V gene encodes CDR1 SGHVS and CDR2 FQNEAQ. CDR3 nucleotides: TGTGCCATCCCTACTACCCAGGACACCCTTCAAGAGACCCAGTTCTTC. Residues: CAIPTTQDTLQETQFF.

This clonotype was counted a few times. CDR3 sequence: CSAAAGLSYNEQFF. CDR3 in DNA: TGCAGTGCCGCGGCGGGACTCTCCTACAATGAGCAGTTCTTC. The V call is TRBV20-1, the J call TRBJ2-1, with D possibly TRBD2 on 6 matching bases. Deletions cut 6 bases from V and 0 bases from J, with 12 bases between. Germline loops: CDR1 DFQATT, CDR2 SNEGSKA (reference sequence). This CDR3 is 14 amino acids long.

This clonotype was observed a handful of times. This chain joins TRBV13 and TRBJ2-3, with 8 bases identical to TRBD2. The ends lost 0 bases at V and 6 bases at J; junction bases unmatched: 5. The CDR3 runs to 15 residues. Germline lookup yields CDR1 PRHDT and CDR2 FYEKMQ (reference sequence). The CDR3: CASSLGGGALDTQYF. The DNA of the CDR3 is TGTGCCAGCAGCTTAGGCGGGGGGGCCCTTGATACGCAGTATTTT.

Notes on this clonotype: The germline gene is not matched at one end of the junction; a read error may be the cause. The V gene is TRBV12-3 or TRBV12-4, the J gene TRBJ2-3; TRBD1 agrees at 10 bases. This CDR3 has 15 residues. The chain's CDR3 is CASRTGTGDADAQYF. CDR3 nucleotide sequence: TGTGCCAGCAGGACCGGGACAGGGGACGCAGATGCGCAGTATTTT.

Here the CDR3 reads CASREPGQGDQPQHF. CDR3 DNA: TGTGCCAGCAGAGAACCGGGACAGGGAGATCAGCCCCAGCATTTT. The V and J genes are TRBV21-1 and TRBJ1-5; TRBD1 is taken as the D call from the table, unchecked against the DNA. TRBV21-1 represents a pseudogene. The CDR3 extends over 15 amino acids.